A selection of T cell receptor beta chains follows, all from one sample in a study of CD8+CD57+ T cells in acquired aplastic anemia. TCRdb re-derived calls from the reads in MiXCR, one entry per CDR3 protein. The sample contains about 190,000 distinct CDR3 sequences, roughly 64% of which appear only once. Sequencing was performed on sorted CD4+, CD8+, or CD8+CD57+ T cells (not recorded which) from PBMCs. Receptor source: a human donor with severe aplastic anemia or a healthy control (not recorded which). The CDR3 runs from the conserved cysteine through the conserved F or W. The D gene is left open where the match is weak. Not all rows give a size; the values are once, few, many and, for expanded clones, a class.

d_gene	abundance	v_gene	j_gene	CDR3nt	CDR3aa
-	many	TRBV5-8	TRBJ1-4	TGTGCCAGCAGCTTGTATTCACGGGAAAAACTGTTTTTT	CASSLYSREKLFF
-	-	TRBV19	TRBJ1-3	TGTGCCAGCAGTACCGTGATCTCTGGAAACACCATATATTTT	CASSTVISGNTIYF
-	-	TRBV29-1	TRBJ2-2	TGCAGCGTTGGTGGGGGTGCCGGGGGGCTGTTTTTT	CSVGGGAGGLFF
TRBD2	-	TRBV19	TRBJ2-3	TGTGCCAGTACAGGCGGGGGGTATGGCACAGATACGCAGTATTTT	CASTGGGYGTDTQYF
-	-	TRBV12-5	TRBJ1-3	TGTGCTAGTGTGGCCAGGGACGAAGGAAACACCATATATTTT	CASVARDEGNTIYF
-	once	TRBV19	TRBJ1-5	TGTGCCAGTAGCAGAATCAGGGTCTTAGGAGATCAGCCCCAGCATTTT	CASSRIRVLGDQPQHF
TRBD2	many	TRBV7-9	TRBJ2-2	TGTGCCAGCGGACCCCCAAGGGAGGGAACCGGGGAGCTGTTTTTT	CASGPPREGTGELFF
-	-	TRBV7-9	TRBJ2-7	TGTGCCAGCAGCCTCCGGGCAGGCGACAACTTC	CASSLRAGDNF
TRBD2	-	TRBV15	TRBJ2-2	TGTGCCACCAGATGGGGACTACCCGGGGAGCTGTTTTTT	CATRWGLPGELFF
TRBD2	-	TRBV7-8	TRBJ2-5	TGTGCCAGCAGCTTAAAAGGCCTAGATTTAGCGGGAGGGAGAGAGACCCAGTACTTC	CASSLKGLDLAGGRETQYF
TRBD2	many	TRBV11-2	TRBJ2-1	TGTGCCAGCAGCTTAGAGGGGGGGGGACCCTACAATGAGCAGTTCTTC	CASSLEGGGPYNEQFF
TRBD1	-	TRBV6-6	TRBJ2-5	TGTGCCAGCAGTGAGGGACAGGGTCGGCAAGAGACCCAGTACTTC	CASSEGQGRQETQYF
-	-	TRBV2	TRBJ2-3	TGTGCCAGCAGCTCCGACAGGTCTGATACGCAGTATTTT	CASSSDRSDTQYF